The next 17 T cell receptor beta chains were all read from a single sample in a study of blood T cells in healthy people across ages. A J-beta primer mix and a sample-barcoded 5' primer were used in a second PCR of about 7 to 12 cycles. TCRdb independently ran MiXCR on the 5' RACE reads; one entry per CDR3 protein. The data contain hundreds of thousands of distinct CDR3 sequences, about 34% of them singletons. The sample consisted of blood. The receptor set was obtained from an elderly woman in good health.

This clonotype was seen at least ten times. The chain employs TRBV6-6 and TRBJ2-7, with a possible D match to TRBD1 (5 bases). The germline gives CDR1 MNHNY, CDR2 SVGAGI (reference sequence). CDR3 length equals 13 residues. V lost 8 bases and J 2 bases, leaving 13 bases between the germline ends. The CDR3, as DNA: TGTGCCAGCGTTGGGGCAGGTACCTACGAGCAGTACTTC. Its protein product is CASVGAGTYEQYF.

Notes on this clonotype: A clone one base away is much larger, so this may be a read error. V usage is TRBV3-1 and J usage is TRBJ1-2; weak D call: TRBD1 (6 bases). V was trimmed by 2 bases and J by 4 bases, leaving 11 bases between them. Per germline, CDR1 LGHDT and CDR2 YNNKEL (reference sequence). The CDR3 length is 14 residues. The CDR3 DNA reads as TGTGCCAGCAGCCAACGGGGGCGCCCCTATGGCTACACCTTC. Encoded protein: CASSQRGRPYGYTF.

This clonotype came up a few times. At one boundary the junction diverges from the germline segment, which might be a read error. The V and J genes are TRBV6-2 or TRBV6-3 and TRBJ2-6; possible D gene TRBD1, 6 bases. The CDR3 is made up of 15 amino acids. CDR1 MNHEY and CDR2 SVGEGT come from the germline V gene. The CDR3 reads CASRSTGRGANVRTF. The CDR3 region has the DNA TGTGCCAGCAGGTCTACAGGGCGTGGGGCCAACGTCCGGACTTTC.

This clonotype was found a few times. The junction differs from germline at one of its ends, possibly a read error. This chain uses TRBV7-3 with TRBJ2-2; no clear D gene. The CDR3 is 15 amino acids. The germline V gene encodes CDR1 SGHTA and CDR2 FQGTGA. The DNA of the CDR3 is TGTGCCTGCAGCCCTGCCGGGTCGAGGAACGGGGAGCTGTTTTTT. Residues: CACSPAGSRNGELFF.

In its sample, this clonotype was seen a few times. The genes are TRBV19 and TRBJ2-5; D possibly uses TRBD1 or TRBD2 (5 bases each). The CDR3 is made up of 13 amino acids. Trimming removed 7 bases at V and 4 bases at J, with 13 bases between. Germline CDR1 reads LNHDA; CDR2 reads SQIVND (reference sequence). This CDR3 is CASTIRDGETQYF. CDR3 sequence (DNA): TGTGCCAGTACCATACGGGACGGAGAGACCCAGTACTTC.

This clonotype appeared many times. This chain connects TRBV5-6 to TRBJ1-6, with TRBD1 as a possible D gene (6 bases). The CDR3 has 15 residues. The V gene's germline CDR1 is SGHDT and CDR2 YYEEEE. The germline V and J ends were trimmed by 0 bases and 6 bases, with 10 bases remaining between them. The CDR3 coding sequence is TGTGCCAGCAGCTTGGGCCGACAGGCTAATTCACCCCTCCACTTT. Translated, it gives CASSLGRQANSPLHF.

This chain joins TRBV30 and TRBJ2-3; TRBD2 agrees at 7 bases. Germline CDR1 and CDR2: GTSNPN and SVGIG (reference sequence). The CDR3 contains 13 residues. After removal of 3 bases from V and 2 bases from J, the junction contained 2 bases not matched to a gene. The DNA of the CDR3 is TGTGCCTGGAGCAGCGGGGTCACAGATACGCAGTATTTT. Its translation: CAWSSGVTDTQYF.

This clonotype has just a few counts. This may be a read error: a much more frequent sequence differs by one nucleotide. The chain couples TRBV20-1 to TRBJ2-7; the D gene could be TRBD1 or TRBD2 (5 bases each). CDR3 length: 12 amino acids. Looked up from germline, CDR1 is DFQATT and CDR2 is SNEGSKA (reference sequence). V shed 6 bases and J shed 7 bases, with 16 bases lying between them. The chain's CDR3 is CSAQPGPNEQYF. Here the CDR3 DNA reads TGCAGTGCCCAACCGGGGCCCAATGAGCAGTACTTC.

Turning to this clonotype: This may be a read error, as it is one base from a much larger clone. The J gene is TRBJ2-1, the V gene TRBV12-3 or TRBV12-4; 11 bases align to TRBD2. Trimming cost V 4 bases and J 10 bases; bases outside gene matches: 6. CDR3 length equals 14 residues. CDR3 loop: CASSCSGGAEEQFF. CDR3 nucleotides: TGTGCCAGCAGTTGTAGCGGGGGGGCCGAAGAGCAGTTCTTC.

This clonotype was recorded a few times. The chain carries TRBV28 and TRBJ1-6; 11 bases line up with TRBD1. Germline assignment: CDR1 MDHEN and CDR2 SYDVKM. The CDR3 length is 15 residues. Trimming took 6 bases from V and 7 from J; bases not matched to a gene: 5. The CDR3 DNA is TGTGCCAGCAGAGGACAGGGGGCGAGGAATTCACCCCTCCACTTT. As protein: CASRGQGARNSPLHF.

This clonotype has only a few counts. A much larger clone lies one base from this, so it may be a read error. V is TRBV9 and J is TRBJ2-7; 7 nucleotides agree with TRBD1. CDR1 SGDLS and CDR2 YYNGEE come from the germline V gene. The CDR3 length is 13 residues. The trim removed 2 bases at V and 5 bases at J, leaving 4 bases unmatched. CDR3 sequence: CASSVTGSNEQYF. The CDR3 DNA follows: TGTGCCAGCAGCGTGACAGGGTCCAACGAGCAGTACTTC.

As to this clonotype: A much larger clone sits a single nucleotide away, making a read error possible. In DNA, the CDR3 is TGCGCCAGCGGCTCTAGCGGGCCTCACAATGAGCAGTACTTC. This translates into CASGSSGPHNEQYF. V usage is TRBV5-1 and J usage is TRBJ2-5; the match to TRBD2 covers 8 bases. With V trimmed by 7 bases and J by 11 bases, 16 bases remained unmatched. The CDR3 is 14 amino acids. Germline loops: CDR1 SGHRS, CDR2 YFSETQ.

The chain recombines TRBV20-1 with TRBJ1-5, with 8 bases matching TRBD1. The CDR3 has 14 amino acids. Trimming at V came to 2 bases and at J to 9 bases, leaving 9 bases not matched to a gene. From germline, CDR1 is DFQATT and CDR2 SNEGSKA (reference sequence). For the CDR3, the DNA is TGCAGTGCTAGATCAAGGACAGGGAAGGGGCCCCAGCATTTT. As protein: CSARSRTGKGPQHF.

This clonotype was recorded many times. The chain couples TRBV20-1 to TRBJ2-7, with TRBD1 as a possible D gene (6 bases). Looked up from germline, CDR1 is DFQATT and CDR2 is SNEGSKA (reference sequence). The CDR3 is 14 amino acids. Trimming stripped 6 bases from V and 2 bases from J, with 17 bases between. The CDR3 protein is CSARTELSTYEQYF. CDR3 coding DNA: TGCAGTGCCAGGACAGAGTTATCCACCTACGAGCAGTACTTC.

This clonotype has ten or more counts. The chain carries TRBV11-2 and TRBJ2-7, with 7 bases fitting TRBD1. V dropped 2 bases and J dropped 2; count of bases not matched to a gene: 6. Germline loops: CDR1 SGHAT, CDR2 FQNNGV. CDR3 length: 15 residues. CDR3 sequence reads: CASSLSSQGPYEQYF. CDR3 nucleotide sequence: TGTGCCAGCAGCTTATCTTCACAGGGGCCCTACGAGCAGTACTTC.

The rearrangement uses TRBV6-6 and TRBJ1-1; 7 bases are a match to TRBD1. The CDR3 has 12 amino acids. Germline V gives CDR1 MNHNY, CDR2 SVGAGI (reference sequence). Trimming took 10 bases from V and 4 from J; bases not matched to a gene: 6. The CDR3 DNA is TGTGCCACCTCAGGGGGAGGCACTGAAGCTTTCTTT. Amino acids: CATSGGGTEAFF.

This clonotype was detected many times. CDR3 DNA sequence: TGTGCCAGCAGTTTAGGGAGCGCCCAGACCCAGTACTTC. This encodes CASSLGSAQTQYF. The chain couples TRBV12-3 or TRBV12-4 to TRBJ2-5; the D is unclear. Trimming removed 1 base at V and 6 bases at J, with 9 bases between. The CDR3 sequence is 13 residues long.